This TCR beta chain is from a study of early T cells in non-severe SARS-CoV-2 infection. Turning to the study itself: Chains from this unsorted whole-blood bulk RNA could not be paired. General observations from the study: Reliance on VDJdb matching favored anti-spike CD8 responses; private and CD4 specificities were missed.

Deletions cut 8 bases from V and 0 bases from J, with 11 bases between. Germline assignment: CDR1 MDHEN and CDR2 SYDVKM. The length of the CDR3 is 14 residues. Each CDR3 protein is one row after TCRdb ran MiXCR on the 5' RACE reads. Of some 96,000 distinct CDR3 sequences listed, 9.5% to 11% are singletons. This clonotype occurred a few times. Its antigen is currently unknown. The sequencing here drew on whole blood, taken at baseline. This receptor was identified in an adult who was a healthcare worker with PCR-confirmed SARS-CoV-2 infection or an uninfected control (not recorded which). The rearrangement links TRBV28 to TRBJ2-1; D unresolved. This chain's CDR3 is CASLLRSSYNEQFF. CDR3 coding DNA: TGTGCCAGCCTCCTACGTTCCTCCTACAATGAGCAGTTCTTC. Full variable domain (missing parts from reference TRBV28 and TRBJ2-1): DVKVTQSSRYLVKRTGEKVFLECVQDMDHENMFWYRQDPGLGLRLIYFSYDVKMKEKGDIPEGYSVSREKKERFSLILESASTNQTSMYLCASLLRSSYNEQFFGPGTRLTVL.